What follows are 15 T cell receptor beta chains derived from one specimen sequenced in a study of PD-1 blockade in classical Hodgkin lymphoma. Time point reported: cycle 4 day 1 (C4D1), after more than 5 weeks of nivolumab. Every single patient, without exception, relapsed after autologous stem cell transplantation, and brentuximab vedotin exposure varied. Sequencing used immunoSEQ multiplex PCR; TCRdb keeps in-frame clones, though not all of them. The profile shows roughly 60,000 clones, roughly nine tenths of them singletons. Specimen: peripheral blood mononuclear cells (PBMCs), collected before the fourth cycle of nivolumab. All receptors derive from a human donor with classical Hodgkin lymphoma.

The gene calls are TRBV7-9 and TRBJ1-2; tentative D call: TRBD1 (6 bases). This CDR3 comprises 13 residues. With 3 bases removed from V and 5 bases from J, the gap between germline ends came to 10 bases. Germline V CDR1 and CDR2: SEHNR, FQNEAQ (reference sequence). DNA for the CDR3: TGTGCCAGCAGCTTTGGACAGTATTATGGCTACACCTTC. Translation: CASSFGQYYGYTF.

The rearrangement uses TRBV4-1 and TRBJ1-6; 8 bases are shared with TRBD1. The CDR3 is 13 residues long. V was pared by 4 bases and J by 10 bases, with 3 bases of the junction left unmatched. Germline CDR1 and CDR2: MGHRA and YSYEKL. The CDR3 bases are TGCGCCAGCAGCCTCGACAGGGGCTCACCCCTCCACTTT. This gives the protein CASSLDRGSPLHF.

The V gene is TRBV2, the J gene TRBJ1-1, with TRBD1 matching 7 bases. The CDR3 loop spans 15 amino acids. Per the germline V gene, CDR1 is SNHLY and CDR2 is FYNNEI. V shed 8 bases, J shed 7 bases, and the junction held 16 bases outside the gene matches. CDR3 in amino acids: CASPQGRGSLREAFF. The CDR3 DNA reads TGTGCCAGCCCCCAGGGCAGGGGGAGTCTCCGTGAAGCTTTCTTT.

The chain has TRBV19 and TRBJ2-6, with TRBD1 matching over 7 bases. The J segment lost 0 bases and the V segment lost 2 bases, leaving 10 bases of the junction unmatched. Per the germline V gene, CDR1 is LNHDA and CDR2 is SQIVND (reference sequence). The CDR3 contains 19 residues. The CDR3: CASSISRGGAFSGANVLTF. The DNA for the CDR3 is TGTGCCAGTAGTATATCTCGAGGGGGCGCTTTCTCTGGGGCCAACGTCCTGACTTTC.

The chain links TRBV5-1 to TRBJ2-7; 10 nucleotides align to TRBD1. J gave up 5 bases and V 1 base, and 3 bases lay outside the gene matches. Looked up from germline, CDR1 is SGHRS and CDR2 is YFSETQ. CDR3 length: 14 residues. CDR3 coding DNA: TGCGCCAGCAGCTTGCCGGGACAGGGGAACGAGCAGTACTTC. Amino acids: CASSLPGQGNEQYF. Based on the CDR3 plus reference TRBV5-1 and TRBJ2-7, the full variable domain is KAGVTQTPRYLIKTRGQQVTLSCSPISGHRSVSWYQQTPGQGLQFLFEYFSETQRNKGNFPGRFSGRQFSNSRSEMNVSTLELGDSALYLCASSLPGQGNEQYFGPGTRLTVT.

The chain combines TRBV7-3 with TRBJ1-1, with D perhaps TRBD1 (5 bases). Germline lookup yields CDR1 SGHTA and CDR2 FQGTGA. Between the trimmed V and J ends, which lost 6 bases and 4 bases, there was a span of 15 bases. The CDR3 runs to 14 residues. CDR3 DNA: TGTGCCAGCAGGATCTCAGGAGGGGTCACTGAAGCTTTCTTT. Protein product: CASRISGGVTEAFF.

This sequence joins TRBV21-1 and TRBJ1-6; the table's D call, TRBD1, was not checked against the DNA. TRBV21-1 is designated a pseudogene. CDR3 length: 14 amino acids. CDR3 DNA sequence: TGTGCCAGCAGCAAATCTTCCAGGGGGCATTCCCTCCACTTT. Translation: CASSKSSRGHSLHF.

V and J are TRBV6-5 and TRBJ2-2, with D possibly called TRBD1 or TRBD2 (5 bases each). The germline V gene has CDR1 MNHEY and CDR2 SVGAGI. This CDR3 contains 14 residues. Trimming cost V 8 bases and J 8 bases, with 18 bases left between them. CDR3 sequence reads: CASRGPPGWGELFF. CDR3 in DNA: TGTGCCAGCCGGGGACCCCCGGGTTGGGGGGAGCTGTTTTTT.

The chain links TRBV2 to TRBJ2-7; weak D call: TRBD1 (6 bases). The CDR3 loop spans 12 amino acids. Germline assignment: CDR1 SNHLY and CDR2 FYNNEI. The germline V and J ends were trimmed by 11 bases and 2 bases, with 13 bases remaining between them. DNA of the CDR3: TGTGCCCTCAGGGGTGGAACCTACGAGCAGTACTTC. Translated: CALRGGTYEQYF.

This chain uses TRBV19 with TRBJ1-2, with 10 bases lining up with TRBD1. The CDR3 has 15 amino acids. The ends lost 8 bases at V and 6 bases at J; junction bases unmatched: 12. Germline V CDR1 and CDR2: LNHDA, SQIVND (reference sequence). CDR3 in amino acids: CASLPLTGGAHGYTF. In nucleotides, the CDR3 is TGTGCCAGTTTACCCCTGACAGGGGGCGCGCATGGCTACACCTTC.

V is TRBV5-1 and J is TRBJ2-1, with D maybe TRBD1 (5 bases). The CDR3 runs 16 residues. Germline CDR1 and CDR2: SGHRS and YFSETQ. Trimming removed 1 base at V and 4 bases at J, with 15 bases between. CDR3 nucleotides: TGCGCCAGCAGCTTGCTTGGACACGACCTTTACAATGAGCAGTTCTTC. Its protein is CASSLLGHDLYNEQFF.

The CDR3 spells CASSRSQIAKNIQYF. The CDR3 DNA is TGTGCCAGCAGCCGCTCACAGATAGCCAAAAACATTCAGTACTTC. The chain employs TRBV6-5 and TRBJ2-4; D remains ambiguous. The length of the CDR3 is 15 residues. V lost 6 bases to trimming and J lost 0 bases, with 12 bases between them. Germline CDR1 MNHEY, CDR2 SVGAGI.

This clone has only one observation. This chain links TRBV5-6 with TRBJ2-1; perhaps TRBD2 as D (6 bases). V was cut by 5 bases and J by 7 bases, with 16 bases left in between. The germline V gene encodes CDR1 SGHDT and CDR2 YYEEEE. The CDR3 is 14 residues long. The CDR3 DNA reads TGTGCCAGCAGTTTCGGAGGGGCGGGGAATGAGCAGTTCTTC. It translates to CASSFGGAGNEQFF.

V usage is TRBV10-3 and J usage is TRBJ2-2; D possibly uses TRBD1 or TRBD2 (7 bases each). Germline V lookup: CDR1 ENHRY, CDR2 SYGVKD. Trimming left V 8 bases short and J 3 bases short, with 13 bases between. CDR3 size: 14 residues. CDR3 in DNA: TGTGCCATCGGGGGGGACAGAGACACCGGGGAGCTGTTTTTT. Translation gives CAIGGDRDTGELFF.

The chain joins TRBV4-1 to TRBJ2-7; TRBD2 might be the D (6 bases). V was shortened by 0 bases and J by 3 bases, with 12 bases between the two germline ends. The CDR3 length is 15 residues. Per the germline V gene, CDR1 is MGHRA and CDR2 is YSYEKL. CDR3 amino acids: CASSQDWGSGYEQYF. The CDR3 DNA is TGCGCCAGCAGCCAAGATTGGGGTAGCGGCTACGAGCAGTACTTC.